The T cell receptor beta chain described here comes from a study of T cell repertoires in cytomegalovirus infection. This clonotype has at least ten counts. Its antigen remains unidentified. Overall study results and limits: Accumulated public TCR beta family frequency recognized individuals carrying CMV together with the relevant HLA.

The germline V gene has CDR1 SGHTA and CDR2 FQGNSA. Trimming cost V 0 bases and J 2 bases, with 3 bases left between them. This CDR3 comprises 13 residues. TCRdb re-called the reads through MiXCR, storing one row per CDR3 protein. Among around 300,000 distinct CDR3 sequences listed, 20% to 25% were seen once. This clonotype originated in a human donor in good health (CMV status not recorded). Some clones in this sample may be carry-over from other donors' samples. The sample in question was cultured PBMCs, obtained from culture after CMV antigen stimulation. The rearrangement links TRBV7-2 to TRBJ2-3; unclear D gene. In DNA form, the CDR3 reads TGTGCCAGCAGCTTAGCGGCCACAGATACGCAGTATTTT. Residues: CASSLAATDTQYF.